This TCR beta chain was sequenced during a study of shared clonotypes between healthy human individuals. Deep was the level used in running the assay. The assay was immunoSEQ multiplex PCR, and TCRdb's table has in-frame clones only and misses some. This sample yields approximately 2,200,000 clones, of which 85% to 95% are seen a single time; 1.5% to 2% belongs to the top ten. Trimming left V 3 bases short and J 8 bases short, with 13 bases between. CDR1 is LNHDA, CDR2 SQIVND, per germline (reference sequence). This CDR3 has 13 amino acids. The naive CD8 subset, CD45RO-negative cells positively selected for CCR7, excluded terminally differentiated effector memory CD45RA+ cells. Findings and caveats of the study: Non-shared clonotypes had lower generation probabilities than clonotypes shared by all four sorted-subset donors. At large depth, rarefaction still showed sorted-subset sequencing to be incomplete.

Remarks on this clone: Its target is unknown.

Material: naive CD8+ T cells from PBMCs. The chain employs TRBV19 and TRBJ1-1; no firm D call. This clonotype was obtained from a man aged 18 to 30 in good health. Some clones in this sample may be carry-over from other donors' samples. This CDR3 is CASSIRRGEEAFF. CDR3 DNA sequence: TGTGCCAGTAGTATTCGGCGGGGAGAGGAAGCTTTCTTT.